The 28 T cell receptor beta chains reported below all come from one sample, sequenced in a study of T cell repertoires in cytomegalovirus infection. The antigens of these receptors remain unknown. TCRdb ran MiXCR on the reads and lists one entry per CDR3 protein. The data contain some 940,000 distinct CDR3 sequences, about a third of them seen just once; the ten biggest clones take up over 12%. Sequenced material: cultured CD8+ T cells from PBMCs, taken from culture after CMV antigen stimulation. The receptors were gathered from a human donor in good health (CMV status not recorded). Some clones in this sample may be carry-over from other donors' samples.

The chain links TRBV27 to TRBJ1-1; TRBD1 might be the D (5 bases). Trimming cost V 6 bases and J 3 bases, with 14 bases left between them. Germline V gene sequence: CDR1 MNHEY, CDR2 SMNVEV (reference sequence). CDR3 length: 14 residues. The CDR3 is CASSPGMEDTEAFF. CDR3 DNA: TGTGCCAGCAGCCCAGGGATGGAGGACACTGAAGCTTTCTTT.

The CDR3 reads CASSAGTYYNEQFF. CDR3 nucleotides: TGTGCCAGCAGTGCCGGGACATACTACAATGAGCAGTTCTTC. The chain recombines TRBV28 with TRBJ2-1, with a tentative D call TRBD1 (6 bases). The CDR3 has 14 amino acids. V lost 5 bases to trimming and J lost 3 bases, with 11 bases between them. Germline V gives CDR1 MDHEN, CDR2 SYDVKM.

This clonotype was observed at least ten times. The V and J genes are TRBV7-9 and TRBJ1-2; weak D call: TRBD1 (5 bases). The CDR3 spans 13 residues. CDR1 is SEHNR and CDR2 is FQNEAQ in the germline V gene (reference sequence). The V and J ends lost 5 bases and 4 bases respectively, with 11 bases between them. This CDR3 is CASSTDSLYGYTF. Written as DNA, the CDR3 is TGTGCCAGCAGCACCGACAGCCTCTATGGCTACACCTTC.

The rearrangement joins TRBV7-6 to TRBJ1-1; D is unclear. V dropped 4 bases and J dropped 1 base, with 13 bases sitting between them. CDR1 SGHVS and CDR2 FNYEAQ come from the germline V gene. The CDR3 consists of 15 residues. The CDR3 DNA reads as TGTGCCAGCAGCTCCTCGACGGGAACGAACACTGAAGCTTTCTTT. Protein: CASSSSTGTNTEAFF.

This rearrangement joins TRBV7-2 to TRBJ2-5, with TRBD2 matching over 10 bases. J gave up 5 bases and V 4 bases, and 10 bases lay outside the gene matches. CDR1 and CDR2 (germline): SGHTA, FQGNSA. This CDR3 spans 16 amino acids. The CDR3 DNA reads TGTGCCAGCAGCTCTGCGAGCGGGGGGGCCTGGGAGACCCAGTACTTC. Translated: CASSSASGGAWETQYF.

The V gene is TRBV13, the J gene TRBJ2-7; 9 positions agree with TRBD2. Germline loops: CDR1 PRHDT, CDR2 FYEKMQ (reference sequence). V dropped 5 bases and J dropped 6; count of bases not matched to a gene: 8. This CDR3 is built from 14 residues. For the CDR3, the DNA is TGTGCCAGCAGCCCCCAGGGGACTAGCTTCGAGCAGTACTTC. Protein sequence: CASSPQGTSFEQYF.

The V call is TRBV5-5, the J call TRBJ1-3, with D possibly being TRBD1 (5 bases). The CDR3 sequence is 14 residues long. Trimming took off 2 bases at V and 3 bases at J, with 9 bases between the two ends. Germline V gene lookup returns CDR1 SGHKS and CDR2 YYEKEE (reference sequence). This CDR3 is CASSFTGDGNTIYF. DNA of the CDR3: TGTGCCAGCAGCTTTACGGGGGATGGAAACACCATATATTTT.

V usage is TRBV14 and J usage is TRBJ1-2, with 8 bases matching TRBD1. The CDR3 extends over 15 amino acids. J lost 3 bases, V lost 4 bases, and 7 bases had no gene match. The germline V gene has CDR1 SGHDN and CDR2 FVKESK. CDR3 nucleotides: TGTGCCAGCAGCCGGCCGGGACAGGAATACTATGGCTACACCTTC. Its protein product is CASSRPGQEYYGYTF.

V gene TRBV6-1 combines with J gene TRBJ2-7; D possibly uses TRBD1 or TRBD2 (5 bases each). Germline V gene sequence: CDR1 MNHNS, CDR2 SASEGT. Trimming shortened V by 1 base and J by 3 bases, and 16 bases separated the two germline ends. The CDR3 has 16 amino acids. In nucleotides, the CDR3 is TGTGCCAGCAGTGAAGGAGGGCAGGGATGGTTCTACGAGCAGTACGTC. It specifies CASSEGGQGWFYEQYV.

Of note for this clonotype: The junction departs from germline at one end; a sequencing error may be responsible. The genes are TRBV9 and TRBJ1-2; 7 bases map to TRBD1. The CDR3 sequence is 16 residues long. Germline V gene sequence: CDR1 SGDLS, CDR2 YYNGEE. CDR3 loop: CANSARDSSLVYGYTF. CDR3 DNA: TGTGCCAACAGCGCAAGGGACAGCTCGTTAGTTTATGGCTACACCTTC.

The chain uses TRBV2 and TRBJ2-7; tentatively, D is TRBD2 (5 bases). The CDR3 extends over 11 amino acids. Trimming left V 8 bases short and J 9 bases short, with 14 bases between. The germline V gene has CDR1 SNHLY and CDR2 FYNNEI. CDR3 bases: TGTGCCAGCGATCAGCGGACGGGGCAGTACGTC. Protein: CASDQRTGQYV.

The V call is TRBV9, the J call TRBJ1-1, with 7 positions matching TRBD1. Germline assignment: CDR1 SGDLS and CDR2 YYNGEE. The CDR3 extends over 16 amino acids. Trimming took 3 bases from V and 5 from J; bases not matched to a gene: 13. The CDR3 DNA reads TGTGCCAGCAGCGCTGATAGGCTGACAGGGAGAACTGAAGCTTTCTTT. Translating gives CASSADRLTGRTEAFF.

The sample holds many counts of this clonotype. This rearrangement joins TRBV7-6 to TRBJ2-2, with D possibly being TRBD1 (5 bases). Deletions cut 2 bases from V and 5 bases from J, with 12 bases between. Per germline, CDR1 SGHVS and CDR2 FNYEAQ. The CDR3 runs 15 residues. The DNA for the CDR3 is TGTGCCAGCAGCTTACAGGGTATGGGGACCGGGGAGCTGTTTTTT. This encodes CASSLQGMGTGELFF.

In this sample, this clonotype turned up once. The chain combines TRBV27 with TRBJ2-2, with 11 bases lining up with TRBD2. With V trimmed by 1 base and J by 7 bases, 8 bases remained unmatched. The CDR3 is made up of 17 amino acids. CDR1 and CDR2 (germline): MNHEY, SMNVEV (reference sequence). CDR3 amino acids: CASSLLSSGGTNGELFF. The CDR3, as DNA: TGTGCCAGCAGTTTATTATCTAGCGGGGGGACGAACGGGGAGCTGTTTTTT.

This clonotype came up a few times. The V gene is TRBV27, the J gene TRBJ1-4; no clear D. Looked up from germline, CDR1 is MNHEY and CDR2 is SMNVEV (reference sequence). V was cut by 2 bases and J by 8 bases, with 12 bases left in between. The CDR3 totals 14 residues. CDR3 sequence reads: CASSLGAWREKLFF. The CDR3 DNA is TGTGCCAGCAGTTTAGGTGCCTGGAGGGAAAAACTGTTTTTT.

The chain joins TRBV12-3 or TRBV12-4 to TRBJ2-3; TRBD1 might be the D (6 bases). Trimming cost V 2 bases and J 6 bases, with 12 bases left between them. The CDR3 totals 14 residues. The CDR3 sequence: CASSLFRQGDTQYF. In DNA, the CDR3 is TGTGCCAGCAGTTTATTCCGCCAGGGGGATACGCAGTATTTT.

This clonotype was recorded a few times. CDR3 loop: CASSFWFRGRRNYGYTF. CDR3 sequence (DNA): TGTGCCAGCAGTTTTTGGTTCCGGGGGCGAAGAAACTATGGCTACACCTTC. The genes are TRBV12-3 or TRBV12-4 and TRBJ1-2; a weak D match, TRBD1 (6 bases). The CDR3 is made up of 17 amino acids. V gave up 3 bases and J gave up 2 bases, with 19 bases separating them.

CDR3 loop: CASSFLITGELFF. The DNA for the CDR3 is TGCGCCAGCAGTTTCCTGATCACCGGGGAGCTGTTTTTT. The chain joins TRBV10-1 to TRBJ2-2; no firm D call. From germline, CDR1 is WNHNN and CDR2 SYGVQD (reference sequence). The CDR3 runs to 13 residues. Deletions cut 5 bases from V and 4 bases from J, with 8 bases between.

This clonotype has more than one count but fewer than ten. This chain connects TRBV6-6 to TRBJ2-2; 8 positions agree with TRBD1. Germline values: CDR1 MNHNY, CDR2 SVGAGI (reference sequence). V shed 4 bases and J 4 bases; nucleotides not matched to a gene: 5. The CDR3 loop spans 15 amino acids. Here the CDR3 reads CASSSPDRATGELFF. In DNA, the CDR3 is TGTGCCAGCAGTTCGCCGGACAGGGCCACCGGGGAGCTGTTTTTT.

CDR3 loop: CASSSLQGGYTEAFF. DNA for the CDR3: TGTGCCAGCAGTTCTCTACAGGGAGGATACACTGAAGCTTTCTTT. The chain joins TRBV6-1 to TRBJ1-1; D might be TRBD1 (6 bases). Trimming cost V 5 bases and J 3 bases, with 16 bases left between them. The CDR3 contains 15 residues. Germline-derived CDR1 and CDR2 are MNHNS and SASEGT.

This clonotype was observed a handful of times. The chain has TRBV27 and TRBJ2-7; D possibly uses TRBD1 or TRBD2 (5 bases each). Germline assignment: CDR1 MNHEY and CDR2 SMNVEV (reference sequence). V shed 3 bases and J shed 0 bases, with 15 bases lying between them. CDR3 length equals 16 residues. The CDR3 DNA reads TGTGCCAGCAGTTTCGGCCGGGACGGACGCTCCTACGAGCAGTACTTC. Its translation is CASSFGRDGRSYEQYF.

This chain connects TRBV20-1 to TRBJ2-1, with 11 positions matching TRBD2. This CDR3 has 14 amino acids. Germline values: CDR1 DFQATT, CDR2 SNEGSKA (reference sequence). Trimming took 6 bases from V and 10 from J; bases not matched to a gene: 11. CDR3 residues: CSAGRSSGGWEQFF. CDR3 in DNA: TGCAGTGCCGGAAGGTCTAGCGGGGGGTGGGAGCAGTTCTTC.

Turning to this clonotype: Mismatch with germline at one junction end may stem from a read error. The chain carries TRBV6-2 or TRBV6-3 and TRBJ1-1; weak D call: TRBD1 (5 bases). This CDR3 spans 19 amino acids. CDR1 and CDR2 (germline): MNHEY, SVGEGT. CDR3 DNA: TGTGCCAGCTGTTACTCGGTAATGGGGGACGTAACCAGGAACACTGAAGCTTTCTTT. It specifies CASCYSVMGDVTRNTEAFF.

This clonotype was seen ten or more times. The chain links TRBV7-8 to TRBJ1-6; D is ambiguous. CDR3 length equals 13 residues. Trimming pared 2 bases from V and 8 bases from J, leaving 7 bases between. CDR1 is SGHVS and CDR2 is FQNEAQ in the germline V gene. The CDR3 nucleotides read TGTGCCAGCAGCTTAATCTGGGATTCACCCCTCCACTTT. This sequence encodes CASSLIWDSPLHF.

The CDR3 loop reads CASIIGGVKNIQYF. CDR3 sequence (DNA): TGCGCCAGCATAATAGGAGGGGTCAAAAACATTCAGTACTTC. This sequence joins TRBV23-1 and TRBJ2-4; tentatively, D is TRBD2 (6 bases). TRBV23-1 is filed as an ORF, its function uncertain. The V and J ends lost 7 bases and 3 bases respectively, with 13 bases between them. The CDR3 has 14 residues.

This clonotype was seen ten or more times. CDR3 bases: TGCGCCAGCAGCCAACCCTATCTTAGCGGGGACTCGGCAGATACGCAGTATTTT. Translated: CASSQPYLSGDSADTQYF. The chain carries TRBV4-1 and TRBJ2-3; 8 bases match TRBD2. V shed 2 bases, J shed 4 bases, and the junction held 14 bases outside the gene matches. Germline V CDR1 and CDR2: MGHRA, YSYEKL. This CDR3 comprises 18 residues.

The chain employs TRBV2 and TRBJ1-1; D unclear. The CDR3 extends over 14 amino acids. The V end was cut by 6 bases, the J end by 7 bases, with 18 bases between. CDR1 SNHLY and CDR2 FYNNEI come from the germline V gene. Here the CDR3 DNA reads TGTGCCAGCAGGAGACCGGGCTCGGAGTTTGAAGCTTTCTTT. Its protein is CASRRPGSEFEAFF. Combining the CDR3 with reference TRBV2 and TRBJ1-1 gives the whole variable domain EPEVTQTPSHQVTQMGQEVILRCVPISNHLYFYWYRQILGQKVEFLVSFYNNEISEKSEIFDDQFSVERPDGSNFTLKIRSTKLEDSAMYFCASRRPGSEFEAFFGQGTRLTVV.

There are many counts of this clonotype. The chain recombines TRBV7-6 with TRBJ2-7; the D gene is possibly TRBD1 (6 bases). The CDR3 has 14 amino acids. V gave up 3 bases and J gave up 2 bases, with 11 bases separating them. Germline CDR1 and CDR2: SGHVS and FNYEAQ. CDR3 DNA sequence: TGTGCCAGCAGCTTGCAGGGGTTTACCTACGAGCAGTACTTC. This translates into CASSLQGFTYEQYF.